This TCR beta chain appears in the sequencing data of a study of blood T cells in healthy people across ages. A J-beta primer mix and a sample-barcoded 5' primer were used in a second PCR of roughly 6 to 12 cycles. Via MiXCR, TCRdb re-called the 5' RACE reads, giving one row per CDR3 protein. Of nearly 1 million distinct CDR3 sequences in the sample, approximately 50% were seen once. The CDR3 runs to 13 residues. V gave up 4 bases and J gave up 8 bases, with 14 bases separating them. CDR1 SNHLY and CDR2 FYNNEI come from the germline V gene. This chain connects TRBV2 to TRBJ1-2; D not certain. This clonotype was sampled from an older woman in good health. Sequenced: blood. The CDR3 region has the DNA TGTGCCAGCAGTGCATTGACATCTTGGGGCTACACCTTC. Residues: CASSALTSWGYTF.